One sample yielded the 3 T cell receptor beta chains listed below, sequenced in a study of blood T cell repertoires in COVID-19. The method was immunoSEQ multiplex PCR; TCRdb's version includes in-frame clones alone and lacks a portion of them. The sample consists of around 160,000 clones, approximately 85% of them appearing once. The sequencing sample was made of peripheral blood. These receptors originate from a woman aged 60 to 75 with COVID-19, enrolled during active disease.

This chain connects TRBV5-4 to TRBJ2-2; D remains ambiguous. Per germline, CDR1 SGHNT and CDR2 YYREEE (reference sequence). This CDR3 has 16 amino acids. Trimming cost V 4 bases and J 1 base, with 14 bases left between them. CDR3 protein: CASSLTPPGNTGELFF. CDR3 coding DNA: TGTGCCAGCAGCCTGACACCCCCAGGGAACACCGGGGAGCTGTTTTTT.

The rearrangement links TRBV3-1 (or the pseudogene TRBV3-2) to TRBJ2-7, with TRBD1 as a possible D gene (5 bases). CDR3 length: 15 residues. Germline loops: CDR1 LGHDT, CDR2 YNNKEL (reference sequence). Trimming stripped 0 bases from V and 2 bases from J, with 11 bases between. Here the CDR3 DNA reads TGTGCCAGCAGCCAAGATTGGCGGACAACCTACGAGCAGTACTTC. It encodes CASSQDWRTTYEQYF.

The chain links TRBV11-2 to TRBJ2-7; 7 bases align to TRBD1. This CDR3 spans 15 amino acids. Germline lookup yields CDR1 SGHAT and CDR2 FQNNGV. With V trimmed by 3 bases and J by 0 bases, 5 bases remained unmatched. The DNA for the CDR3 is TGTGCCAGCAGCTTCGGGACAGCTAGCTCCTACGAGCAGTACTTC. This gives the protein CASSFGTASSYEQYF.